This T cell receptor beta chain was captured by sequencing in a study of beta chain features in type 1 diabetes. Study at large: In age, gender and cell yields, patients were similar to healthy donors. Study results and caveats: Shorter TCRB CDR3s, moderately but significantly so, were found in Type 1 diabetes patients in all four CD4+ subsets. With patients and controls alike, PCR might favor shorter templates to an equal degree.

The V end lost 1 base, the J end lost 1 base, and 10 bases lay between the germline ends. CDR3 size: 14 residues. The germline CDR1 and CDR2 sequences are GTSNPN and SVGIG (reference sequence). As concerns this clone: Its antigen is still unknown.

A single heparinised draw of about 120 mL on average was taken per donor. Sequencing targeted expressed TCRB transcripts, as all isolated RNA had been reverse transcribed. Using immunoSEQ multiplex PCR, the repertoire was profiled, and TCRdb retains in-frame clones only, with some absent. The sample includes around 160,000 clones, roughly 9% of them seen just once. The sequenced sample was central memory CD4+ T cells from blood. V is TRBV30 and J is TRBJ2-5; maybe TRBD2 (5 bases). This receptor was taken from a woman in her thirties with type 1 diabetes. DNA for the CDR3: TGTGCCTGGAGTGAAGCAGCGGCCCAAGAGACCCAGTACTTC. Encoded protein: CAWSEAAAQETQYF.